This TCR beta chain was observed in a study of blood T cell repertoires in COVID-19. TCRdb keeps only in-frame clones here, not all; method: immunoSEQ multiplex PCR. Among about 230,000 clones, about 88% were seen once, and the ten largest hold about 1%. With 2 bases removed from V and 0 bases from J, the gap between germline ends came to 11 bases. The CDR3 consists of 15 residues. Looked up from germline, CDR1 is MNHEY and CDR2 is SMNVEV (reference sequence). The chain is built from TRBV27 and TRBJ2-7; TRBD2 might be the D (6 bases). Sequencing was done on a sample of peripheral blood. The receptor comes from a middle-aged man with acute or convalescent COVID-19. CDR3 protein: CASSLQGLASYEQYF. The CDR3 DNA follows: TGTGCCAGCAGTTTACAGGGACTTGCCTCCTACGAGCAGTACTTC.